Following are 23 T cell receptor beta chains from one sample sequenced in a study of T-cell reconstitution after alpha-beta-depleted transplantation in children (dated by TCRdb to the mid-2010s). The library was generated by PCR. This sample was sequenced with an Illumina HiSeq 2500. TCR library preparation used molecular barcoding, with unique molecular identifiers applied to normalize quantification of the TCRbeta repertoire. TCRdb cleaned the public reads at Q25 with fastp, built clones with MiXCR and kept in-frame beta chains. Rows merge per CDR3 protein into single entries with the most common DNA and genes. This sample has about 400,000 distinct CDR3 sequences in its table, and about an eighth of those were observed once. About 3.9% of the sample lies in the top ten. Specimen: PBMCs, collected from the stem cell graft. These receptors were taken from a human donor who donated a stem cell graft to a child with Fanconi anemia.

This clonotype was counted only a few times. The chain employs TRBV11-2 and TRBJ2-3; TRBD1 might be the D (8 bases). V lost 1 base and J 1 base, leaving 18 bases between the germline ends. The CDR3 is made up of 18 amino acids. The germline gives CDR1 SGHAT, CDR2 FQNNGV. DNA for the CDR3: TGTGCCAGCAGCTTAGGTCCCCACAGGGGGGGCCGCACAGATACGCAGTATTTT. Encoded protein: CASSLGPHRGGRTDTQYF.

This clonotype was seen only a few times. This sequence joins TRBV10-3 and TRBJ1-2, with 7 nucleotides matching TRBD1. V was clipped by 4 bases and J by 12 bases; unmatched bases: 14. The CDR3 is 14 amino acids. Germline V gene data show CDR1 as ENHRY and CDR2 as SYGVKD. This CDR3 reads CAISARDSGSANTF. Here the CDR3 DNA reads TGTGCCATCAGTGCTAGGGACAGCGGGTCGGCGAACACCTTC.

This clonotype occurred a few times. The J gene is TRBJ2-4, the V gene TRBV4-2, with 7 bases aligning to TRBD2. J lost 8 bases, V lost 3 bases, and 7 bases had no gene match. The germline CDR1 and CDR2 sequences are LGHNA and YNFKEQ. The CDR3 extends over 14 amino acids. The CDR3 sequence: CASSHRDYGDIQYF. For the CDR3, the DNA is TGTGCCAGCAGCCACCGGGACTACGGAGACATTCAGTACTTC.

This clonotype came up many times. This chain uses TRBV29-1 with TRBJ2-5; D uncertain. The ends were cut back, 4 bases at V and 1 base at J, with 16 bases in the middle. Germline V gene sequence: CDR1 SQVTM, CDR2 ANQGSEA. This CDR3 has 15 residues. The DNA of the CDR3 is TGCAGCGTTGGGGCGTTGGGCAGGACCCAAGAGACCCAGTACTTC. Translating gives CSVGALGRTQETQYF. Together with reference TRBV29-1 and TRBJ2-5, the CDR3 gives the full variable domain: SAVISQKPSRDICQRGTSLTIQCQVDSQVTMMFWYRQQPGQSLTLIATANQGSEATYESGFVIDKFPISRPNLTFSTLTVSNMSPEDSSIYLCSVGALGRTQETQYFGPGTRLLVL.

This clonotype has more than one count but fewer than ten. CDR3 sequence reads: CASSSQDRFYYEQYF. CDR3 sequence (DNA): TGCGCCAGCAGCTCTCAAGACAGATTCTACTACGAGCAGTACTTC. The gene calls are TRBV5-1 and TRBJ2-7; a weak D match, TRBD1 (5 bases). The CDR3 loop spans 15 amino acids. Germline loops: CDR1 SGHRS, CDR2 YFSETQ. The V end lost 3 bases, the J end lost 3 bases, and 16 bases lay between the germline ends.

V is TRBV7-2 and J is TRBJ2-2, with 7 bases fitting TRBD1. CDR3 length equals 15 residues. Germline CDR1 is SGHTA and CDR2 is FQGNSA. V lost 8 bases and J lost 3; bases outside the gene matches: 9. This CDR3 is CASAKGASHTGELFF. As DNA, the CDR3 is TGTGCCAGCGCCAAGGGGGCGAGTCACACCGGGGAGCTGTTTTTT.

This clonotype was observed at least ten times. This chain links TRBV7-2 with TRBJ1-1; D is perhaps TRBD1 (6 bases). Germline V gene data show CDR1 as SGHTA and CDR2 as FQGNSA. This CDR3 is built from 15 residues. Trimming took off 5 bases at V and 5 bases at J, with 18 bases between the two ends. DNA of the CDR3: TGTGCCAGCAGCACCCGAGGGGGGCCGAGGACTGAAGCTTTCTTT. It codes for CASSTRGGPRTEAFF.

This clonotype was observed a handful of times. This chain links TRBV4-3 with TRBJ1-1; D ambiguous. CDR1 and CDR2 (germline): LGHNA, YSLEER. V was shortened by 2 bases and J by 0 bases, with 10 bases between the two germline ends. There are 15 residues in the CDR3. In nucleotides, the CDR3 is TGCGCCAGCAGCCAAACTCTGGGCCTGAACACTGAAGCTTTCTTT. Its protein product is CASSQTLGLNTEAFF.

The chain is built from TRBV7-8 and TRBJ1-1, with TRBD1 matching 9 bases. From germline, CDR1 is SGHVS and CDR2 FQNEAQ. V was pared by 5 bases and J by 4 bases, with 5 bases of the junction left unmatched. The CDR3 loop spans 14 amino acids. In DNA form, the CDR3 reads TGTGCCAGCAGCGATCCGGGACAGGGCACTGAAGCTTTCTTT. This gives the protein CASSDPGQGTEAFF.

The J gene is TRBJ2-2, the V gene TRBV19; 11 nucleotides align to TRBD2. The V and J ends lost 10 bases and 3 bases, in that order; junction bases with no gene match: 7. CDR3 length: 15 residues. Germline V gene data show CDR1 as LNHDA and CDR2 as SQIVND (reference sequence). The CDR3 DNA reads TGTGCCAATTTCCAACTAGCGGGGGACACCGGGGAGCTGTTTTTT. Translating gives CANFQLAGDTGELFF. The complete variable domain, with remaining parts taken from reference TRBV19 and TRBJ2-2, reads DGGITQSPKYLFRKEGQNVTLSCEQNLNHDAMYWYRQDPGQGLRLIYYSQIVNDFQKGDIAEGYSVSREKKESFPLTVTSAQKNPTAFYLCANFQLAGDTGELFFGEGSRLTVL.

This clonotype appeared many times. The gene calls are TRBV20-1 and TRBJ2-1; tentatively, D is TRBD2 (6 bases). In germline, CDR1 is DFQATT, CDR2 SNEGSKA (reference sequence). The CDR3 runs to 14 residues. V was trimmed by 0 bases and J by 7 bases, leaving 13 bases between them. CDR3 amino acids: CSARDRLALNEQFF. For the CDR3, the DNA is TGCAGTGCTAGAGACCGGCTAGCGCTAAATGAGCAGTTCTTC.

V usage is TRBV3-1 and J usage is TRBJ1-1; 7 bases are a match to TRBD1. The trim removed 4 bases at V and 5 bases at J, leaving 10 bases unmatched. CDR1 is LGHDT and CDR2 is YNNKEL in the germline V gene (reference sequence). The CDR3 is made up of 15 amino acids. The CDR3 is CASSLRLGGVTEAFF. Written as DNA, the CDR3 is TGTGCCAGCAGCCTACGATTAGGGGGCGTAACTGAAGCTTTCTTT.

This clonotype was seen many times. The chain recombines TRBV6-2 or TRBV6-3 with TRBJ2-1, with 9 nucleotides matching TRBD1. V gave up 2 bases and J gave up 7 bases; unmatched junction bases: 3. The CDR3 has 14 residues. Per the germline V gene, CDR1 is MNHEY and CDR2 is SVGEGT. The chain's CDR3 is CASSYPTGGNEQFF. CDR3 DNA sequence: TGTGCCAGCAGTTACCCGACAGGGGGTAATGAGCAGTTCTTC.

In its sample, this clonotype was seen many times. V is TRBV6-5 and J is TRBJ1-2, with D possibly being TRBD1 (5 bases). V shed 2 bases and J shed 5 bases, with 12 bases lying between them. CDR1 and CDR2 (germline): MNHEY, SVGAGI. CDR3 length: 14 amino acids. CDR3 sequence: CASSYRGLEYGYTF. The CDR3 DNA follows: TGTGCCAGCAGTTACCGGGGGTTGGAGTATGGCTACACCTTC.

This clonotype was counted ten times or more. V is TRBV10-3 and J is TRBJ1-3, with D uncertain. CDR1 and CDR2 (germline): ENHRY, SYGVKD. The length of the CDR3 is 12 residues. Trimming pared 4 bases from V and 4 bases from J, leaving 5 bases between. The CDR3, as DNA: TGTGCCATCAGTGTTGACGGAAACACCATATATTTT. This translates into CAISVDGNTIYF.

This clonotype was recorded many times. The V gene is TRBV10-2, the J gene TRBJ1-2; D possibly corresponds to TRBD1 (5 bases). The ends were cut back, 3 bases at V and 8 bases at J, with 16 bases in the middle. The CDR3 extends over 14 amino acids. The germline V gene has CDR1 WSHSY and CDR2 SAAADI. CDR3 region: CASSDGWQGGGYTF. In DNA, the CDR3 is TGCGCCAGCAGTGATGGATGGCAGGGAGGAGGCTACACCTTC.

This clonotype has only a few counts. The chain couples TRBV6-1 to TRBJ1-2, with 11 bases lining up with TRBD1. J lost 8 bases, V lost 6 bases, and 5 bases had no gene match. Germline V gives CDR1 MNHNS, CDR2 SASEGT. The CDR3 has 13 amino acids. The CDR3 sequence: CASRGQGAGGYTF. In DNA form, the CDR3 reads TGTGCCAGCAGAGGACAGGGGGCTGGGGGCTACACCTTC.

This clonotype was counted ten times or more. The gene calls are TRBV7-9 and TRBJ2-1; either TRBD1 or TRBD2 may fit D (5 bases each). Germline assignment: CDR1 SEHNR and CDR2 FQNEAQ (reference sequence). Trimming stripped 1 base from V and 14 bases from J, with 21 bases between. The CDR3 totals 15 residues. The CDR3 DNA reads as TGTGCCAGCAGCTTAGAAGCGGTGATGGGGACCGGTGAGTTCTTC. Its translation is CASSLEAVMGTGEFF.

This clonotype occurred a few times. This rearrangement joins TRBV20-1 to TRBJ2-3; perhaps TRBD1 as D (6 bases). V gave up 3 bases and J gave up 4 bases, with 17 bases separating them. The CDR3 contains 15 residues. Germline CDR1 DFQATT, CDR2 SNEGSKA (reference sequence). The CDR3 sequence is CSASGTGISADTQYF. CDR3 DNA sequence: TGCAGTGCTAGCGGAACAGGGATTAGCGCAGATACGCAGTATTTT.

This chain's CDR3 is CASSFVVAGGRETQYF. The CDR3 coding sequence is TGCGCCAGCAGCTTTGTGGTTGCGGGGGGCAGGGAGACCCAGTACTTC. The V gene is TRBV5-1, the J gene TRBJ2-5, with TRBD2 identical over 8 bases. This CDR3 comprises 16 residues. Trimming removed 2 bases from V and 5 bases from J; junction bases left unmatched: 11. Germline V gene lookup returns CDR1 SGHRS and CDR2 YFSETQ.

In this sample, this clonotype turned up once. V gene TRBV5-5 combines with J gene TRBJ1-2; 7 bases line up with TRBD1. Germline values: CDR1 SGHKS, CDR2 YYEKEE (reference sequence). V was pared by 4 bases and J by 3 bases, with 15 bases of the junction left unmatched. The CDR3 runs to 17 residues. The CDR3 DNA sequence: TGTGCCAGCAGCCCACTACAGGGGCGAGGTCTTCACTATGGCTACACCTTC. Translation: CASSPLQGRGLHYGYTF.

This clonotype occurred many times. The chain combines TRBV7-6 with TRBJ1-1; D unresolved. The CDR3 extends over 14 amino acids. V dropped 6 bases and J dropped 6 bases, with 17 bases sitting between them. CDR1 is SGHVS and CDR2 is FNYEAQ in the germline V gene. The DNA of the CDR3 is TGTGCCAGCAGTCTGGAAAGCCTCAACCCTGAAGCTTTCTTT. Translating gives CASSLESLNPEAFF.

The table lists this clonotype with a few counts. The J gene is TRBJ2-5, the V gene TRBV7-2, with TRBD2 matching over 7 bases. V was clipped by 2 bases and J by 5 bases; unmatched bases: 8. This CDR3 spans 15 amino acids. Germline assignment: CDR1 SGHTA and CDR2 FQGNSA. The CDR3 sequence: CASSLRGGGGETQYF. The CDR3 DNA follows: TGTGCCAGCAGCTTAAGGGGCGGGGGAGGGGAGACCCAGTACTTC.